A single sample gave rise to the 20 T cell receptor beta chains below, sequenced in a study of T cell repertoires in cytomegalovirus infection. TCRdb recomputed calls from the reads with MiXCR, one row per CDR3 protein. Of some 600,000 distinct CDR3 sequences listed, roughly a quarter are singletons. Sequences were obtained from CD8+ T cells from PBMCs. These receptors were collected from a human donor in good health (CMV status not recorded). Some clones in this sample may be carry-over from other donors' samples.

This clonotype was detected many times. CDR3 sequence reads: CASSLYPPARADSNYEQYF. The DNA for the CDR3 is TGTGCCAGCAGCTTGTATCCCCCCGCGCGGGCGGACAGTAACTACGAGCAGTACTTC. The genes are TRBV7-6 and TRBJ2-7, with a weak D call TRBD1 (6 bases). V lost 3 bases and J lost 3, with 27 bases in between. The CDR3 runs 19 residues. Germline V gene sequence: CDR1 SGHVS, CDR2 FNYEAQ. Complete variable domain (other parts from reference TRBV7-6 and TRBJ2-7): GAGVSQSPRYKVTKRGQDVALRCDPISGHVSLYWYRQALGQGPEFLTYFNYEAQQDKSGLPNDRFSAERPEGSISTLTIQRTEQRDSAMYRCASSLYPPARADSNYEQYFGPGTRLTVT.

This clonotype was seen a few times. The chain combines TRBV25-1 with TRBJ2-5, with D uncertain. Germline V gene lookup returns CDR1 MGHDK and CDR2 SYGVNS. This CDR3 has 15 amino acids. V gave up 1 base and J gave up 0 bases, with 9 bases separating them. Here the CDR3 reads CASSESQQYQETQYF. The DNA for the CDR3 is TGTGCCAGCAGTGAATCCCAGCAGTACCAAGAGACCCAGTACTTC.

This clonotype occurred many times. V usage is TRBV12-3 or TRBV12-4 and J usage is TRBJ2-1, with unresolved D. This CDR3 comprises 16 residues. The V and J ends lost 6 bases and 2 bases respectively, with 17 bases between them. CDR3 region: CASRPPGLLTYNEQFF. CDR3 bases: TGTGCCAGCAGACCCCCGGGCCTACTAACCTACAATGAGCAGTTCTTC.

This clonotype was counted only a few times. The gene calls are TRBV7-9 and TRBJ2-7, with D possibly matching TRBD2 (5 bases). The CDR3 is made up of 14 amino acids. Germline V gene lookup returns CDR1 SEHNR and CDR2 FQNEAQ (reference sequence). V gave up 0 bases and J gave up 4 bases, with 10 bases separating them. The CDR3 DNA follows: TGTGCCAGCAGCTTAGCTGCAGAGGGATACGAGCAGTACGTC. Translation: CASSLAAEGYEQYV.

This clonotype has more than one count but fewer than ten. V usage is TRBV25-1 and J usage is TRBJ1-3; 8 bases are a match to TRBD1. Germline V gene lookup returns CDR1 MGHDK and CDR2 SYGVNS. The CDR3 has 16 amino acids. The V and J ends lost 0 bases and 2 bases, in that order; junction bases with no gene match: 3. CDR3 DNA: TGTGCCAGCAGTGAATATGTCAGGGGGCCTGGAAACACCATATATTTT. Protein: CASSEYVRGPGNTIYF.

Of note for this clonotype: This may come from a read error, since a much larger clone is one base off. The chain carries TRBV7-8 and TRBJ2-7; D gene unclear. This CDR3 is 13 amino acids long. Per germline, CDR1 SGHVS and CDR2 FQNEAQ. Here the CDR3 reads CANSLGQLGEQYF. The CDR3, as DNA: TGTGCCAACAGCTTAGGGCAGCTTGGCGAGCAGTACTTC.

This clonotype appeared many times. The chain carries TRBV7-9 and TRBJ2-1, with D possibly matching TRBD1 (6 bases). Germline CDR1 SEHNR, CDR2 FQNEAQ (reference sequence). With 5 bases removed from V and 2 bases from J, the gap between germline ends came to 19 bases. This CDR3 is built from 17 residues. The CDR3 DNA sequence: TGTGCCAGCAGCACCTGGCCGTATGAGGGGGCCTACAATGAGCAGTTCTTC. Its translation: CASSTWPYEGAYNEQFF.

Many counts were recorded for this clonotype. The chain uses TRBV7-9 and TRBJ2-7, with a tentative D call TRBD2 (5 bases). Germline V CDR1 and CDR2: SEHNR, FQNEAQ (reference sequence). CDR3 length equals 13 residues. Trimming took off 8 bases at V and 0 bases at J, with 11 bases between the two ends. The CDR3 loop reads CASRPRDSYEQYF. The CDR3 DNA reads TGTGCCAGCCGCCCGAGGGACTCCTACGAGCAGTACTTC.

The chain combines TRBV19 with TRBJ1-1; 8 bases agree with TRBD1. The CDR3 consists of 16 residues. Germline V gene data show CDR1 as LNHDA and CDR2 as SQIVND (reference sequence). V lost 4 bases to trimming and J lost 2 bases; unmatched junction nucleotides: 9. CDR3 sequence: CASSTVPSGGNTEAFF. The CDR3 DNA reads as TGTGCCAGTAGTACTGTCCCCTCAGGGGGCAACACTGAAGCTTTCTTT.

The J gene is TRBJ1-1, the V gene TRBV28, with 11 positions matching TRBD1. The germline V gene encodes CDR1 MDHEN and CDR2 SYDVKM. With 3 bases clipped from V and 11 bases from J, the junction kept 2 bases outside the gene matches. This CDR3 comprises 12 residues. The CDR3 sequence is CASSFRTGGAFF. The CDR3 DNA sequence: TGTGCCAGCAGTTTCCGGACAGGGGGCGCTTTCTTT.

This clonotype was counted a few times. The CDR3 DNA reads as TGCAGTGTACCAGGACAGCCCCAGCATTTT. Translated: CSVPGQPQHF. The gene calls are TRBV20-1 and TRBJ1-5; no firm D call. V was clipped by 7 bases and J by 7 bases, with 8 bases between them. The CDR3 totals 10 residues. CDR1 DFQATT and CDR2 SNEGSKA come from the germline V gene (reference sequence).

The table lists this clonotype with a count of one. This CDR3 is missing its conserved last phenylalanine or tryptophan, likely due to a read error. The rearrangement links TRBV7-6 to TRBJ2-1, with 10 nucleotides matching TRBD2. CDR3 length: 17 residues. Unmatched junction bases numbered 6, after V lost 1 base and J lost 3 bases. Germline CDR1 and CDR2: SGHVS and FNYEAQ. The DNA of the CDR3 is TGTGCCAGCAGCTTAGGAACTAGCGGGGTATTCTACAATGAGCAGTTCATT. Amino acid sequence: CASSLGTSGVFYNEQFI.

This clonotype occurred many times. CDR3 DNA sequence: TGCGCCAGCAGCCAAGTGACAGTCTACAATGAGCAGTTCTTC. Its translation is CASSQVTVYNEQFF. The rearrangement links TRBV4-1 to TRBJ2-1; D perhaps matches TRBD1 (5 bases). Germline loops: CDR1 MGHRA, CDR2 YSYEKL. Trimming shortened V by 1 base and J by 3 bases, and 7 bases separated the two germline ends. This CDR3 comprises 14 residues.

This clonotype came up once. At one end, the junction sequence differs from germline, possibly due to a read error. This chain uses TRBV25-1 with TRBJ2-3; maybe TRBD1 (6 bases). The CDR3 sequence is 14 residues long. Germline CDR1 MGHDK, CDR2 SYGVNS. This CDR3 is CAGSEQGYTDTQYF. CDR3 in DNA: TGTGCCGGCAGTGAACAGGGATACACAGATACGCAGTATTTT.

In this sample, this clonotype turned up a few times. DNA for the CDR3: TGTGCCAGCAGCCCCAATAGCGGGGGGGCACTCGATGAGCAGTTCTTC. Translation: CASSPNSGGALDEQFF. This chain connects TRBV5-4 to TRBJ2-1, with 11 bases lining up with TRBD2. The CDR3 covers 16 residues. The germline V gene has CDR1 SGHNT and CDR2 YYREEE (reference sequence). The trim removed 4 bases at V and 8 bases at J, leaving 11 bases unmatched.

A few counts support this clonotype. The chain uses TRBV9 and TRBJ2-2; 9 nucleotides match TRBD1. In germline, CDR1 is SGDLS, CDR2 YYNGEE. V lost 0 bases and J lost 4; bases outside the gene matches: 4. The CDR3 contains 16 residues. DNA of the CDR3: TGTGCCAGCAGCGTAGGGGGACAGGGCTCCACCGGGGAGCTGTTTTTT. Its protein product is CASSVGGQGSTGELFF.

This clonotype occurred a few times. The rearrangement joins TRBV2 to TRBJ2-7; D call uncertain. The CDR3 runs to 12 residues. Germline-derived CDR1 and CDR2 are SNHLY and FYNNEI. Trimming stripped 8 bases from V and 6 bases from J, with 14 bases between. The CDR3 reads CASESGVGEQYF. CDR3 DNA: TGTGCCAGCGAATCCGGTGTGGGCGAGCAGTACTTC.

This clonotype showed up just a few times. The rearrangement uses TRBV29-1 and TRBJ2-1, with D maybe TRBD2 (6 bases). The V end lost 4 bases, the J end lost 10 bases, and 14 bases lay between the germline ends. Germline values: CDR1 SQVTM, CDR2 ANQGSEA. This CDR3 has 12 amino acids. CDR3 sequence (DNA): TGCAGCGTTGCAGGGACTGTTGGGGAGCAGTTCTTC. This sequence encodes CSVAGTVGEQFF.

V and J are TRBV10-3 and TRBJ2-1, with D possibly TRBD2 on 6 matching bases. V dropped 0 bases and J dropped 6 bases, with 12 bases sitting between them. Germline assignment: CDR1 ENHRY and CDR2 SYGVKD. The CDR3 totals 15 residues. Here the CDR3 reads CAISESGRGINEQFF. The CDR3 DNA reads as TGTGCCATCAGTGAGTCGGGACGGGGGATCAATGAGCAGTTCTTC.

V gene TRBV14 combines with J gene TRBJ1-1; D is unresolved. The CDR3 runs 18 residues. Trimming took 4 bases from V and 0 from J, leaving 21 bases between them. Germline V gene sequence: CDR1 SGHDN, CDR2 FVKESK. The DNA of the CDR3 is TGTGCCAGCAGCCCACGAGAGTTATCGTATATGATGAACACTGAAGCTTTCTTT. This codes for CASSPRELSYMMNTEAFF.